This T cell receptor beta chain was sequenced in a study of beta chain features in type 1 diabetes (dated 2018 in TCRdb). With respect to the entire study: Patients and healthy donors did not differ in mean age, gender distribution, total cell number or subset yield. Regulatory and stem cell-like memory subsets were isolated from only 8 patients and about 8 healthy donors, whereas naive and central memory subsets came from all 28 donors. Across all samples, approximately 98,000,000 sorted cells were examined, and cell number per subset correlated strongly with RNA yield. The study compared TCRB repertoires of sorted circulating CD4+ T cell subsets between recently diagnosed type 1 diabetes patients and matched healthy donors. Results the study describes overall, beyond this receptor: Shorter templates might have been favored by PCR, but patient and control samples were amplified and corrected together, so both groups would have been affected equally by any skew. Naive, central memory and regulatory TCRB repertoires appeared to be more similar among patients than among healthy donors. Only small numbers of individuals were included in the HLA sub-analyses, which left unresolved whether HLA type had any influence on TCRB rearrangement. In all four CD4+ subsets, TCRB CDR3 length was moderately but significantly shorter in type 1 diabetes patients. Fewer insertions and more nucleotide deletions at VDJ recombination sites were observed in patients with type 1 diabetes, implying thymic rearrangement abnormalities. Because cDNA rather than genomic DNA was sequenced, highly expressing activated cells could have been over-represented, although no difference in activation and CD3 levels was found between groups.

Only a few counts were recorded for this clone. Its antigen specificity is not known. Per-base qualities were not stored, and no clone one base away is much larger. CDR1 and CDR2, looked up from the germline V gene (reference sequence), are GTSNPN and SVGIG. The CDR3 has 14 amino acids, counting the end cysteine and phenylalanine. The DNA shown is the 42-base CDR3, in frame from base 1. Deletion took 2 bases off V and 0 bases off J, with a span of 11 bases between the germline ends. The High Capacity cDNA Reverse Transcription Kit was used to reverse transcribe all of the isolated RNA, meaning that expressed TCRB transcripts were what got sequenced. Deep immunoSEQ sequencing was applied to naive, central memory and regulatory T cell samples, giving an average of approximately 4 million total reads per sample. Sorted cells were lysed in RLT buffer and RNA was extracted with DNase-treated RNeasy Micro or Mini kits, depending on cell number. Each cell subset was processed on its own to prevent cross-contamination, while patient and healthy donor samples were processed together. The immunoSEQ multiplex PCR was used to amplify TCRB sequences from cDNA, yielding 87-bp fragments that span the CDR3 region. Sequencing of the amplicons was done on the Illumina HiSeq platform. From the authors' description of their analysis: Synthetic template baselines were used to correct PCR bias computationally, reads within Hamming distance 2 were collapsed, and singletons that could not be merged were discarded. Reads were aligned against IMGT to assign V, D and J genes, CDR3 length and insertions or deletions at six rearrangement sites. Within each subset, clonotype counts were normalized to sorted cell number, and only after that were true diversity and Gini coefficients computed with the tcR R package. The overlap coefficient, calculated on TCRB nucleotide sequences, was used to quantify repertoire sharing. As a proxy for the pre-selection repertoire, out-of-frame TCRB sequences from naive cells were analyzed. The table was pulled from immuneACCESS by TCRdb, which kept in-frame rearrangements only. Such tables lose some clones; where checked, under half of the loss comes from unresolved V genes, and the rest has no known cause. Clone size and the V and J calls come from that table; the DNA yielded D and trimming. For this sample the table gives hundreds of thousands of clones, of which about 14% were detected only once. The top ten clonotypes cover around 0.04% of the sample.

From each donor, a single peripheral blood sample of approximately 110 mL on average was drawn into heparinised tubes. A BD FACSAria II was used to sort naive, central memory, regulatory and stem cell-like memory CD4+ T cells with a panel that included CD45RO, CCR7, CD25, CD127, CD95 and CD27. All sorted populations exceeded 98% purity. PBMCs were isolated immediately by Lymphoprep density gradient centrifugation and stained directly without culture. So that batch effects would be minimized, each experiment stained and sorted samples in pairs, pairing one healthy donor with one patient. The chain was built from TRBV30 and TRBJ2-7; a weak D assignment points to TRBD2 (7 bases agree). The sequence was collected from a young man with type 1 diabetes. The source material was naive CD4+ T cells from blood. Sample cell subset or site, as interpreted from the label and publication: true naive CD4+ T cells. Here is the DNA: TGTGCCTGGAGTAAGGGAGGGGGCTCCTACGAGCAGTACTTC. Translation gives CAWSKGGGSYEQYF.